Shown below are 21 T cell receptor beta chains from a single sample sequenced in a study of T cell responses to AZD1222 COVID-19 vaccine. Sequenced by immunoSEQ multiplex PCR; TCRdb stores in-frame clones only, minus some. The sample contains roughly 70,000 clones, 85% of which appear only once. The sample was peripheral blood, taken on day 0 of AZD1222 vaccination. The receptors come from an adult in good health.

The V and J genes are TRBV14 and TRBJ1-1; D perhaps matches TRBD1 (5 bases). This CDR3 has 13 amino acids. CDR1 and CDR2 from the germline V gene are SGHDN and FVKESK. V gave up 4 bases and J gave up 2 bases, with 8 bases separating them. CDR3 sequence (DNA): TGTGCCAGCAGCCGGGACGGAAACACTGAAGCTTTCTTT. Its protein product is CASSRDGNTEAFF.

The chain carries TRBV6-6 and TRBJ1-5, with 7 bases aligning to TRBD1. The germline gives CDR1 MNHNY, CDR2 SVGAGI (reference sequence). There are 13 residues in the CDR3. J lost 2 bases, V lost 8 bases, and 3 bases had no gene match. In nucleotides, the CDR3 is TGTGCCAGCGTGGGGACAGGCAATCAGCCCCAGCATTTT. This gives the protein CASVGTGNQPQHF.

This chain connects TRBV3-1 (or the pseudogene TRBV3-2) to TRBJ1-1; D ambiguous. Looked up from germline, CDR1 is LGHDT and CDR2 is YNNKEL (reference sequence). Deletions cut 2 bases from V and 1 base from J, with 5 bases between. The CDR3 spans 13 residues. The CDR3 DNA reads TGTGCCAGCAGCCAAAAAACGAACACTGAAGCTTTCTTT. Protein sequence: CASSQKTNTEAFF.

This chain joins TRBV3-1 (or the pseudogene TRBV3-2) and TRBJ2-4; TRBD1 aligns across 9 bases. In germline, CDR1 is LGHDT, CDR2 YNNKEL (reference sequence). The CDR3 is 17 residues long. J was trimmed by 2 bases and V by 4 bases; bases with no gene match: 9. CDR3 sequence: CASSPSGTGFPKNIQYF. DNA of the CDR3: TGTGCCAGCAGCCCCTCGGGGACAGGGTTCCCCAAAAACATTCAGTACTTC.

DNA for the CDR3: TGCGCCAGCAGTATGGACACGGGTTTAGAAGCTTTCTTT. Protein product: CASSMDTGLEAFF. V gene TRBV10-2 combines with J gene TRBJ1-1; perhaps TRBD1 as D (5 bases). Germline CDR1 and CDR2: WSHSY and SAAADI. There are 13 residues in the CDR3. The V end lost 5 bases, the J end lost 8 bases, and 15 bases lay between the germline ends.

This clone was counted a single time. This chain connects TRBV6-5 to TRBJ2-2, with 11 bases identical to TRBD2. V lost 8 bases, J lost 5 bases, and 7 bases stayed unmatched. The germline CDR1 and CDR2 sequences are MNHEY and SVGAGI. The CDR3 loop spans 15 amino acids. CDR3 sequence reads: CASVLAGGMTGELFF. CDR3 nucleotide sequence: TGTGCCAGCGTGCTAGCGGGGGGAATGACCGGGGAGCTGTTTTTT.

The chain couples TRBV11-2 to TRBJ1-4; 8 bases map to TRBD1. CDR3 length equals 13 residues. Germline CDR1 is SGHAT and CDR2 is FQNNGV. J was trimmed by 8 bases and V by 5 bases; bases with no gene match: 4. CDR3 in DNA: TGTGCCAGCAGCCGGGACAGGAACGAAAAACTGTTTTTT. The encoded protein is CASSRDRNEKLFF.

DNA of the CDR3: TGTGCCAGTAGTAACCCCGGGCCAACAAACTATGGCTACACCTTC. Amino acid sequence: CASSNPGPTNYGYTF. V is TRBV19 and J is TRBJ1-2; no definite D call. CDR1 and CDR2 from the germline V gene are LNHDA and SQIVND (reference sequence). The CDR3 is 15 amino acids. The V end was cut by 4 bases, the J end by 2 bases, with 14 bases between.

CDR3 region: CASSLQGMVAFF. DNA for the CDR3: TGTGCCAGCAGCTTGCAGGGAATGGTTGCTTTCTTT. The rearrangement links TRBV11-2 to TRBJ1-1; weak D call: TRBD1 (5 bases). V lost 3 bases and J 11 bases, leaving 13 bases between the germline ends. The germline CDR1 and CDR2 sequences are SGHAT and FQNNGV. This CDR3 spans 12 amino acids.

The chain combines TRBV19 with TRBJ1-3; D gene ambiguous. V was trimmed by 2 bases and J by 2 bases, leaving 13 bases between them. Germline values: CDR1 LNHDA, CDR2 SQIVND (reference sequence). This CDR3 is built from 16 residues. The DNA of the CDR3 is TGTGCCAGTAGTATATATCCGGTCTCAACTGGAAACACCATATATTTT. Encoded protein: CASSIYPVSTGNTIYF.

This clone turned up a few times. The chain couples TRBV10-3 to TRBJ2-7; D is perhaps TRBD1 (5 bases). V lost 10 bases and J lost 2, with 21 bases in between. CDR1 is ENHRY and CDR2 is SYGVKD in the germline V gene. This CDR3 comprises 15 residues. CDR3 region: CATQGPRTGPYEQYF. The DNA of the CDR3 is TGTGCCACCCAGGGTCCTCGGACGGGCCCCTACGAGCAGTACTTC.

The chain joins TRBV19 to TRBJ1-1; D ambiguous. Deletions cut 4 bases from V and 1 base from J, with 16 bases between. This CDR3 region has 16 residues. Germline CDR1 reads LNHDA; CDR2 reads SQIVND (reference sequence). For the CDR3, the DNA is TGTGCCAGTAGTAGACCCATACAAGGCGGGAACACTGAAGCTTTCTTT. The encoded protein is CASSRPIQGGNTEAFF.

The V and J genes are TRBV30 and TRBJ1-5, with D unresolved. CDR1 and CDR2 from the germline V gene are GTSNPN and SVGIG (reference sequence). The CDR3 runs 13 residues. The V gene lost 5 bases and the J gene lost 0 bases, with 8 bases spanning the gap. The CDR3 nucleotides read TGTGCCTGGTGTCTTGGTAGCAATCAGCCCCAGCATTTT. Translating it yields CAWCLGSNQPQHF. Together with reference TRBV30 and TRBJ1-5, the CDR3 gives the full variable domain: SQTIHQWPATLVQPVGSPLSLECTVEGTSNPNLYWYRQAAGRGLQLLFYSVGIGQISSEVPQNLSASRPQDRQFILSSKKLLLSDSGFYLCAWCLGSNQPQHFGDGTRLSIL.

The chain carries TRBV27 and TRBJ1-1, with TRBD1 as a possible D gene (5 bases). CDR1 and CDR2 from the germline V gene are MNHEY and SMNVEV (reference sequence). The CDR3 consists of 15 residues. V lost 6 bases and J lost 0, with 14 bases in between. CDR3 DNA: TGTGCCAGCAGAAAAGGGGTGAATATGAACACTGAAGCTTTCTTT. Protein sequence: CASRKGVNMNTEAFF.

The CDR3 region has the DNA TGCGCCAGCAGTTCCAAGACTTTAGCCGGCAACTCCTACGAGCAGTACTTC. Protein sequence: CASSSKTLAGNSYEQYF. V is TRBV5-1 and J is TRBJ2-7; D is undetermined. CDR1 is SGHRS, CDR2 YFSETQ, per germline. The CDR3 is 17 amino acids. Trimming took 5 bases from V and 0 from J, leaving 21 bases between them.

The chain couples TRBV27 to TRBJ1-4, with a possible D match to TRBD1 (5 bases). The germline CDR1 and CDR2 sequences are MNHEY and SMNVEV (reference sequence). V gave up 3 bases and J gave up 4 bases, with 9 bases separating them. CDR3 size: 14 residues. The CDR3 coding sequence is TGTGCCAGCAGTTTCGACAGAAATAATGAAAAACTGTTTTTT. Its protein is CASSFDRNNEKLFF.

A few counts support this clone. The J gene is TRBJ1-2, the V gene TRBV7-9; D remains ambiguous. Trimming left V 4 bases short and J 13 bases short, with 16 bases between. Germline values: CDR1 SEHNR, CDR2 FQNEAQ (reference sequence). This CDR3 has 12 residues. The CDR3 reads CASSYAGVQPTF. The CDR3 DNA reads TGTGCCAGCAGCTATGCAGGCGTTCAACCCACCTTC.

V gene TRBV30 combines with J gene TRBJ2-5, with D possibly matching TRBD2 (5 bases). Germline CDR1 reads GTSNPN; CDR2 reads SVGIG (reference sequence). Trimming pared 2 bases from V and 0 bases from J, leaving 7 bases between. The CDR3 spans 13 residues. As DNA, the CDR3 is TGTGCCTGGAGTAAAGCGGACCAAGAGACCCAGTACTTC. As protein: CAWSKADQETQYF.

The CDR3 protein is CSVEGDFTYNEQFF. Written as DNA, the CDR3 is TGCAGCGTTGAAGGGGATTTCACCTACAATGAGCAGTTCTTC. The chain links TRBV29-1 to TRBJ2-1; D remains unclear. CDR3 size: 14 residues. V was shortened by 1 base and J by 2 bases, with 9 bases between the two germline ends. The germline V gene has CDR1 SQVTM and CDR2 ANQGSEA.

This chain joins TRBV5-6 and TRBJ1-2; D unresolved. This CDR3 spans 14 amino acids. Trimming removed 1 base from V and 6 bases from J, with 13 bases in between. Germline CDR1 SGHDT, CDR2 YYEEEE. This CDR3 reads CASSLLGRGDGYTF. In DNA, the CDR3 is TGTGCCAGCAGCTTGCTTGGCCGGGGAGATGGCTACACCTTC.

The gene calls are TRBV21-1 and TRBJ2-7; the table's D call of TRBD1 was not tested on the DNA. TRBV21-1 is noted as a pseudogene. This CDR3 spans 14 amino acids. CDR3 DNA sequence: TGTGCACCACTCCAGAGCTACAGGATCTACGAGCAGTACTTC. It codes for CAPLQSYRIYEQYF.